This T cell receptor beta chain was obtained from a study of response to subunit inactivated influenza vaccine. Study-wide results and limits: Authors suggested each seasonal flu vaccination may recruit only limited numbers of new T cells.

TCRdb reprocessed the RT-PCR reads via MiXCR and lists one record per CDR3 protein. The repertoire includes about 540,000 distinct CDR3 sequences, less than 15% of them detected once, and roughly 10% sits in the top ten. This clonotype was picked up a small number of times. Its target is not known. The CDR3 length is 12 residues. Germline V CDR1 and CDR2: SEHNR, FQNEAQ (reference sequence). Trimming removed 5 bases from V and 7 bases from J, with 11 bases in between. This receptor was identified in a man aged 50 or older who received an inactivated influenza vaccine. The material was PBMCs from blood, obtained about 11 days after vaccination. The chain combines TRBV7-9 with TRBJ1-1; unclear D gene. CDR3 sequence (DNA): TGTGCCAGCAGCCCCCTAAGGGATGAAGCTTTCTTT. It codes for CASSPLRDEAFF. Variable domain in full (rest from reference TRBV7-9 and TRBJ1-1): DTGVSQNPRHKITKRGQNVTFRCDPISEHNRLYWYRQTLGQGPEFLTYFQNEAQLEKSRLLSDRFSAERPKGSFSTLEIQRTEQGDSAMYLCASSPLRDEAFFGQGTRLTVV.